What follows is one T cell receptor beta chain and its context. Its antigen has not been determined. No per-base quality is available; no much larger clone lies one base away. This record belongs to a study of vaccination and CD4 T cells after COVID-19 (dated 2022 in TCRdb). Regarding the complete study: Convalescent patients had a positive SARS-CoV-2 result on nasal swab PCR, and of these patients, nine had mild disease and one had severe disease. In the convalescent cohort there were six males and four females, among whom were two Hispanic individuals, seven Caucasians, two Asians and one multiracial person. Participants received two doses of either the Pfizer-BioNTech BNT162b2 vaccine (n=8) or the Moderna mRNA-1273 vaccine (n=2). Post-COVID blood samples were collected from convalescent patients a median of roughly 100 days after diagnosis, with a range of about 30 to 161 days. Post-vaccine blood samples were obtained a median of about 77 days after the second vaccine dose, with a range of roughly 14 to 241 days. Culture stimuli were overlapping spike peptide pools from SARS-CoV-2 and from the common cold coronaviruses HCoV-NL63, HCoV-OC43 and HCoV-229E. In control cultures, a CEFX viral epitope pool was used as positive control, an HIV-1 Nef peptide pool was used as negative control, or no peptide was added. In fewer than 12 COVID-19 convalescent patients and several infection-naive healthy vaccine recipients, researchers compared the spike-specific CD4+ TCR repertoire from before mRNA vaccination with the repertoire from after. General conclusions and limits of the study: The study included relatively few convalescent patients and did not analyze early timepoints after natural infection. An increase in the median number of SARS-CoV-2-reactive clonotypes from approximately 21 after infection to roughly 38 after vaccination was observed, but the change was not found to be significant. Among the post-vaccine SARS-CoV-2-reactive clones in convalescent patients, a median roughly 85% showed up only after vaccination, which suggests vaccine-specific priming. Of the vaccine-specific clones in convalescent patients, 304 of 307, or nearly all, reacted only to SARS-CoV-2 spike and did not cross-react with common cold coronaviruses.

The V and J ends are trimmed by 7 bases and 7 bases, leaving 22 bases between them. The CDR3 measures 15 amino acids from cysteine to phenylalanine. Solely the CDR3 DNA is kept, with 45 bases framed from the first base. CDR1 GTSNPN and CDR2 SVGIG were looked up in the germline V gene (reference sequence). The protocol used for the library was PCR. TCR sequencing of DNA from cultured CD4+ T cells used the Oncomine TCR Beta short-read assay at the Johns Hopkins FTIC core. The QIAamp micro DNA kit was used to extract genomic DNA from the cultured CD4+ T cells. Oncomine TCR Beta libraries from cultured CD4+ T cells were pooled using unique dual indexes and sequenced on an Illumina iSeq 100. Per the source publication's procedure: Non-productive sequences were filtered out, and CDR3s that did not start with C, did not end with F or W, or were shorter than 7 amino acids were discarded. Antigen-specific clonotypes were identified with the MANAFEST web application by comparing peptide-stimulated wells with reference and other culture wells. Positive clones required FDR below 0.05, an odds ratio above 5, and productive frequency above 0.1% in at least two of three replicate wells. Clonotypes that were significantly expanded in both SARS-CoV-2 spike wells and at least one common cold coronavirus spike condition were defined as cross-reactive. Levenshtein distances (stringdist) and unrooted phylogenetic trees (ape) in R version 3.6.1 were used to assess CDR3 homology. The public reads were quality trimmed at Q25 with fastp and then assembled into clones with MiXCR by TCRdb, keeping productive beta chains. Identical CDR3 proteins give one entry, which carries the most common genes and DNA. In this record, the V and J calls reflect TCRdb's handling and not the investigators' own analysis. This sample is represented by around 16,000 distinct CDR3 sequences; about 46% of them were singletons. The ten largest account for approximately 10% of the sample.

The sample's treatment or condition, from its label and the paper: approximately 10-day PBMC culture with coronavirus spike peptide pools or control peptides (ViraFEST assay). The study used the ViraFEST assay, which expanded antigen-specific T cells with peptide pools and then identified expanded clonotypes by TCR sequencing. The convalescent patients' positive SARS-CoV-2 PCR tests fell between March and December 2020, which was before the Alpha, Beta and Delta variants emerged in the United States. Each well held 2.2 million or so PBMCs cultured in IMDM containing around 5% human AB serum and 9 to 10 IU/ml IL-2, with 8.5 to 10 ug/ml peptide pools added. On days 3 and 7, half of the culture medium was replaced with fresh IL-2-containing medium. Once the cells had been in culture for roughly 10 days, the EasySep CD4+ T cell isolation kit was used to isolate CD4+ T cells by negative selection. Ficoll-Paque Plus gradient centrifugation was used to isolate PBMCs from whole blood, and the isolated PBMCs were then either used fresh or cryopreserved at -140C. Each culture condition was generally run in triplicate wells.

This sequence uses TRBV30 and TRBJ1-4; the D region possibly corresponds to TRBD1 (6 bases align). The TCR originated in a human donor who had recovered from COVID-19. Material for sequencing was CD4+ T cells from blood, cultured in vitro. The CDR3 loop reads CAFSLWGREGEKLFF. The bases are TGTGCCTTCTCCCTCTGGGGGCGGGAGGGTGAAAAACTGTTTTTT.